These T cell receptor beta chains were read from a single sample in a study of cytomegalovirus exposure and HLA in healthy donors. TCRdb's copy holds only in-frame clones and misses some; the assay was immunoSEQ multiplex PCR. Among roughly 180,000 clones listed, over 65% were seen once. Sequenced: PBMCs. The source of these receptors is a man younger than 30 in good health and CMV-seronegative. CDR3s include the opening cysteine and the closing phenylalanine or tryptophan. D genes are given only for firm matches. The size of a clone is reported for some rows only, either as once, few or many, or as a class for expanded clones.

clone_size: once; j_call: TRBJ2-1; d_call: TRBD2; v_call: TRBV7-6; cdr3_aa: CASSPSGSDYYNEQFF; cdr3_nt: TGTGCCAGCAGCCCTAGCGGGAGCGATTACTACAATGAGCAGTTCTTC
clone_size: .; j_call: TRBJ1-5; d_call: .; v_call: TRBV30; cdr3_aa: CAWSDGHLSNQPQHF; cdr3_nt: TGTGCCTGGAGTGACGGACACCTTAGCAATCAGCCCCAGCATTTT
clone_size: .; j_call: TRBJ2-7; d_call: TRBD1; v_call: TRBV6-5; cdr3_aa: CASSYRDRGDEQYF; cdr3_nt: TGTGCCAGCAGTTACCGGGACAGGGGCGACGAGCAGTACTTC
clone_size: .; j_call: TRBJ1-5; d_call: .; v_call: TRBV10-3; cdr3_aa: CAISELGARQPQHF; cdr3_nt: TGTGCCATCAGTGAGTTAGGGGCGCGCCAGCCCCAGCATTTT
clone_size: .; j_call: TRBJ2-3; d_call: .; v_call: TRBV29-1; cdr3_aa: CSVEDRGVWTDTQYF; cdr3_nt: TGCAGCGTTGAAGACAGGGGAGTGTGGACAGATACGCAGTATTTT
clone_size: .; j_call: TRBJ2-1; d_call: .; v_call: TRBV9; cdr3_aa: CASSTYSWRGGNEQFF; cdr3_nt: TGTGCCAGCAGCACCTACAGTTGGCGGGGAGGCAATGAGCAGTTCTTC
clone_size: once; j_call: TRBJ2-5; d_call: TRBD2; v_call: TRBV9; cdr3_aa: CASSAHGLAWGRETQYF; cdr3_nt: TGTGCCAGCAGCGCCCATGGACTAGCGTGGGGGCGTGAGACCCAGTACTTC
clone_size: .; j_call: TRBJ2-7; d_call: TRBD2; v_call: TRBV10-3; cdr3_aa: CAISIWEGSRYEQYF; cdr3_nt: TGTGCCATCAGTATCTGGGAGGGGTCTCGTTACGAGCAGTACTTC
clone_size: .; j_call: TRBJ2-1; d_call: TRBD1; v_call: TRBV7-2; cdr3_aa: CASSSRRTGFGYNEQFF; cdr3_nt: TGTGCCAGCAGCTCACGTAGGACAGGGTTCGGCTACAATGAGCAGTTCTTC
clone_size: .; j_call: TRBJ2-5; d_call: .; v_call: TRBV5-6; cdr3_aa: CASSRGARWGLPQYF; cdr3_nt: TGTGCCAGCAGTCGGGGGGCGCGTTGGGGTTTGCCCCAGTACTTC
clone_size: .; j_call: TRBJ1-4; d_call: .; v_call: TRBV19; cdr3_aa: CASSIGQVNEKLFF; cdr3_nt: TGTGCCAGTAGTATAGGGCAGGTTAATGAAAAACTGTTTTTT
clone_size: few; j_call: TRBJ1-1; d_call: .; v_call: TRBV6-6; cdr3_aa: CASSPTTGTEAFF; cdr3_nt: TGTGCCAGCAGTCCCACAACGGGCACTGAAGCTTTCTTT
clone_size: few; j_call: TRBJ1-2; d_call: .; v_call: TRBV27; cdr3_aa: CASSFQGRSNYGYTF; cdr3_nt: TGTGCCAGCAGTTTCCAGGGGCGTTCTAACTATGGCTACACCTTC
clone_size: .; j_call: TRBJ1-5; d_call: TRBD1; v_call: TRBV6-1; cdr3_aa: CASRRQGGGQPQHF; cdr3_nt: TGTGCCAGCAGAAGACAGGGTGGCGGACAGCCCCAGCATTTT
clone_size: .; j_call: TRBJ1-4; d_call: TRBD1; v_call: TRBV6-1; cdr3_aa: CASSEGDRLTNEKLFF; cdr3_nt: TGTGCCAGCAGTGAAGGGGACAGGTTAACTAATGAAAAACTGTTTTTT
clone_size: .; j_call: TRBJ2-5; d_call: .; v_call: TRBV30; cdr3_aa: CAWSEQVYQETQYF; cdr3_nt: TGTGCCTGGAGTGAACAAGTGTACCAAGAGACCCAGTACTTC
clone_size: .; j_call: TRBJ2-7; d_call: .; v_call: TRBV27; cdr3_aa: CASSFLARHEQYF; cdr3_nt: TGTGCCAGCAGTTTTTTAGCGAGGCACGAGCAGTACTTC
clone_size: .; j_call: TRBJ2-3; d_call: .; v_call: TRBV30; cdr3_aa: CAWSRWGGSNTDTQYF; cdr3_nt: TGTGCCTGGAGTCGTTGGGGTGGGAGTAACACAGATACGCAGTATTTT
clone_size: .; j_call: TRBJ2-1; d_call: TRBD2; v_call: TRBV7-6; cdr3_aa: CASSRISGSSYNEQFF; cdr3_nt: TGTGCCAGCAGTCGAATTAGCGGGAGCTCCTACAATGAGCAGTTCTTC
clone_size: .; j_call: TRBJ2-5; d_call: TRBD2; v_call: TRBV6-5; cdr3_aa: CASSGGLAGVNQYF; cdr3_nt: TGTGCCAGCAGTGGGGGACTAGCGGGGGTCAACCAGTACTTC
clone_size: .; j_call: TRBJ2-1; d_call: .; v_call: TRBV29-1; cdr3_aa: CSVEGQNLNEQFF; cdr3_nt: TGCAGCGTGGAGGGACAGAACTTAAATGAGCAGTTCTTC
clone_size: once; j_call: TRBJ1-2; d_call: TRBD1; v_call: TRBV30; cdr3_aa: CAWAGQGPYGYTF; cdr3_nt: TGTGCCTGGGCCGGACAGGGGCCCTATGGCTACACCTTC
clone_size: .; j_call: TRBJ2-1; d_call: TRBD2; v_call: TRBV2; cdr3_aa: CASRTVRGFQLF; cdr3_nt: TGTGCCAGCAGGACGGTGCGGGGGTTCCAGCTCTTC
clone_size: .; j_call: TRBJ1-5; d_call: .; v_call: TRBV5-8; cdr3_aa: CASSFYANSNQPQHF; cdr3_nt: TGTGCCAGCAGCTTTTATGCTAATAGCAATCAGCCCCAGCATTTT
clone_size: .; j_call: TRBJ2-7; d_call: .; v_call: TRBV25-1; cdr3_aa: CASSEAGYEQYF; cdr3_nt: TGTGCCAGCAGTGAGGCAGGGTATGAGCAGTACTTC
clone_size: .; j_call: TRBJ2-6; d_call: .; v_call: TRBV30; cdr3_aa: CAWMRVRSGANVLTF; cdr3_nt: TGTGCCTGGATGCGGGTACGCTCTGGGGCCAACGTCCTGACTTTC
clone_size: .; j_call: TRBJ2-7; d_call: TRBD1; v_call: TRBV4-1; cdr3_aa: CASSQDRDRGPRGQYF; cdr3_nt: TGCGCCAGCAGCCAAGATCGGGACAGGGGGCCCAGAGGGCAGTACTTC
clone_size: .; j_call: TRBJ2-3; d_call: .; v_call: TRBV7-9; cdr3_aa: CASSYISGPNTDTQYF; cdr3_nt: TGTGCCAGCAGCTATATTTCAGGGCCTAACACAGATACGCAGTATTTT
clone_size: .; j_call: TRBJ2-7; d_call: .; v_call: TRBV16; cdr3_aa: CASRGEASGYEQYF; cdr3_nt: TGTGCCAGCAGAGGGGAAGCTTCGGGTTACGAGCAGTACTTC
clone_size: .; j_call: TRBJ1-1; d_call: .; v_call: TRBV30; cdr3_aa: CAWSRRTTEAFF; cdr3_nt: TGTGCCTGGAGTCGGAGAACCACTGAAGCTTTCTTT
clone_size: .; j_call: TRBJ1-2; d_call: .; v_call: TRBV4-1; cdr3_aa: CASSQDQGPLRPYGYTF; cdr3_nt: TGCGCCAGCAGCCAAGATCAGGGGCCCCTGAGGCCGTATGGCTACACCTTC
clone_size: .; j_call: TRBJ1-2; d_call: .; v_call: TRBV6-5; cdr3_aa: CASRTGGRGYTF; cdr3_nt: TGTGCCAGCAGGACTGGGGGCCGGGGCTACACCTTC
clone_size: once; j_call: TRBJ2-7; d_call: TRBD1; v_call: TRBV29-1; cdr3_aa: CSVFDRGSYEQYF; cdr3_nt: TGCAGCGTATTCGACAGGGGGTCCTACGAGCAGTACTTC
clone_size: .; j_call: TRBJ2-7; d_call: .; v_call: TRBV5-6; cdr3_aa: CASSLGSSYEQYF; cdr3_nt: TGTGCCAGCAGCTTGGGGAGCTCCTACGAGCAGTACTTC
clone_size: .; j_call: TRBJ2-5; d_call: TRBD2; v_call: TRBV2; cdr3_aa: CASSEHGGGSFGTQYF; cdr3_nt: TGTGCCAGCAGTGAACATGGCGGGGGGTCGTTCGGTACCCAGTACTTC
clone_size: .; j_call: TRBJ1-4; d_call: .; v_call: TRBV5-8; cdr3_aa: CASSSTGKRGRELFF; cdr3_nt: TGTGCCAGCAGCTCTACAGGCAAAAGGGGTCGAGAACTGTTTTTT
clone_size: .; j_call: TRBJ1-2; d_call: .; v_call: TRBV18; cdr3_aa: CASSAQGAANYGYTF; cdr3_nt: TGTGCCAGCTCGGCACAGGGAGCCGCTAACTATGGCTACACCTTC
clone_size: .; j_call: TRBJ2-7; d_call: .; v_call: TRBV9; cdr3_aa: CASSVSGTSSYEQYF; cdr3_nt: TGTGCCAGCAGCGTTTCCGGGACAAGCTCCTACGAGCAGTACTTC
clone_size: once; j_call: TRBJ2-7; d_call: .; v_call: TRBV7-9; cdr3_aa: CASSPQSGVEQYF; cdr3_nt: TGTGCCAGCAGCCCTCAGTCGGGGGTCGAGCAGTACTTC
clone_size: few; j_call: TRBJ1-1; d_call: .; v_call: TRBV6-1; cdr3_aa: CASSRGLNTEAFF; cdr3_nt: TGTGCCAGCAGCCGTGGACTTAACACTGAAGCTTTCTTT
clone_size: .; j_call: TRBJ2-5; d_call: TRBD2; v_call: TRBV6-6; cdr3_aa: CASSAGGETQYF; cdr3_nt: TGTGCCAGCAGTGCGGGAGGCGAGACCCAGTACTTC
clone_size: once; j_call: TRBJ2-1; d_call: .; v_call: TRBV7-2; cdr3_aa: CASSLDVGQGGRIF; cdr3_nt: TGTGCCAGCAGCTTAGACGTGGGCCAGGGGGGACGGATCTTC
clone_size: .; j_call: TRBJ2-1; d_call: TRBD2; v_call: TRBV4-1; cdr3_aa: CASSQDPPSAGGSNEQFF; cdr3_nt: TGCGCCAGCAGCCAAGATCCCCCCTCGGCGGGAGGGAGCAATGAGCAGTTCTTC